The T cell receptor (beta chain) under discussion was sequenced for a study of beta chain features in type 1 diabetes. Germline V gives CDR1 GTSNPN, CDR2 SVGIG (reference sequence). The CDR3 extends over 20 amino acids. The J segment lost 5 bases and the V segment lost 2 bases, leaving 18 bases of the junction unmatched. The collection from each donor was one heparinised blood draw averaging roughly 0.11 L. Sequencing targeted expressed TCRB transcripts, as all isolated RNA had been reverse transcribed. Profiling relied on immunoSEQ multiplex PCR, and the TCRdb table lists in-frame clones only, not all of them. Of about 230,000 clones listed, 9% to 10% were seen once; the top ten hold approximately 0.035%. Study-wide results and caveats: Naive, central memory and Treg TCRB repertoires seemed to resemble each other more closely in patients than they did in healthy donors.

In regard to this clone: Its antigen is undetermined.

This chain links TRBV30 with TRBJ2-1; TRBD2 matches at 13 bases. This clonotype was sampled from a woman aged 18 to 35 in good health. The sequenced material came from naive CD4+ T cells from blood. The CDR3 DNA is TGTGCCTGGAGTCGCGATCGGACTAGCGGGGGTCTCTTAACTGACAATGAGCAGTTCTTC. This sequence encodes CAWSRDRTSGGLLTDNEQFF.